This TCR beta chain was recovered during a study of blood T cell repertoires in COVID-19. The method was immunoSEQ multiplex PCR; TCRdb's version includes in-frame clones alone and lacks a portion of them. The sample has approximately 300,000 clones, approximately 86% seen once. The CDR3 is 13 residues long. V lost 2 bases and J 8 bases, leaving 12 bases between the germline ends. The germline V gene encodes CDR1 MNHEY and CDR2 SVGEGT. This clonotype originated in a man aged 18 to 29 with active or convalescent COVID-19. The sequencing input was peripheral blood. The V and J genes are TRBV6-2 or TRBV6-3 and TRBJ1-2; D gene uncertain. The CDR3 region is CASSYEGLRGYTF. The CDR3 region has the DNA TGTGCCAGCAGTTACGAGGGATTGAGGGGCTACACCTTC.